The sequence of this T cell receptor (beta chain) was determined in a study of monozygotic twins with inflammatory bowel disease. Study findings and constraints: IBD-affected twins scored below their healthy co-twins in TCRbeta diversity (inverse Simpson). T cell subtypes that differed could not be told apart.

From the 5' RACE reads, TCRdb lists one entry per CDR3 protein and no DNA. The sample has 150,000 to 200,000 distinct CDR3 sequences. In regard to this clonotype: The antigen is undetermined.

Germline V gene data show CDR1 as DFQATT and CDR2 as SNEGSKA (reference sequence). The CDR3 consists of 11 residues. Material for sequencing was blood. The chain combines TRBV20-1 with TRBJ1-6. This TCR was recovered from a human donor with ulcerative colitis or Crohn's disease, or a healthy co-twin of an affected twin (not recorded which). The chain's CDR3 is CSARVGDGPHF.